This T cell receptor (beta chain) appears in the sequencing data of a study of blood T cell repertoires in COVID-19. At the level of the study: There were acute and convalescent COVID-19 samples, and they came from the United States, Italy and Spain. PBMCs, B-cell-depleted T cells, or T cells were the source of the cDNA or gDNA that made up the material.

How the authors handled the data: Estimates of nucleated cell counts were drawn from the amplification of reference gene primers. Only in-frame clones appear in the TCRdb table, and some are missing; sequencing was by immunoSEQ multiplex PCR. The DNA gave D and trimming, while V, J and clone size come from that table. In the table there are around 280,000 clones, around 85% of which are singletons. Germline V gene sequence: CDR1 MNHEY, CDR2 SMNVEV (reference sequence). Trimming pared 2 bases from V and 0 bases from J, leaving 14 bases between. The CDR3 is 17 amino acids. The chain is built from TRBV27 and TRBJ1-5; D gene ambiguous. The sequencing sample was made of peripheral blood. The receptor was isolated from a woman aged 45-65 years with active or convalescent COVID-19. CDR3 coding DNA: TGTGCCAGCAGTTTAGCAGGTTCCGATTTTAGCAATCAGCCCCAGCATTTT. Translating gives CASSLAGSDFSNQPQHF.